Each of the 19 T cell receptor beta chains below was sequenced from the same sample in a study of chemoradiotherapy in HPV16-positive cancers. Libraries were prepared by immunoSEQ multiplex PCR; TCRdb keeps only in-frame clonotypes and omits some of them. The sample consists of fewer than 4,000 clones, about four fifths of them appearing once. Sequenced material: tumor tissue, taken from a patient who underwent chemoradiotherapy. These receptors came from a human donor with HPV-associated anogenital cancer.

The rearrangement joins TRBV6-6 to TRBJ1-4; D not certain. CDR1 is MNHNY, CDR2 SVGAGI, per germline (reference sequence). Trimming shortened V by 0 bases and J by 0 bases, and 5 bases separated the two germline ends. This CDR3 comprises 15 residues. The CDR3 reads CASSYSRATNEKLFF. The CDR3 nucleotides read TGTGCCAGCAGTTACTCAAGGGCAACTAATGAAAAACTGTTTTTT.

As to this clone: At one end, the junction sequence differs from germline, possibly due to a read error. This chain uses TRBV2 with TRBJ2-7; 11 nucleotides agree with TRBD1. The CDR3 is made up of 15 amino acids. Germline lookup yields CDR1 SNHLY and CDR2 FYNNEI. This CDR3 reads CASSEGGQGVYEQYF. DNA of the CDR3: TGTGCCAGCAGCGAAGGGGGACAGGGGGTCTACGAGCAGTACTTC.

The count of this clone is one. The V and J genes are TRBV7-2 and TRBJ2-5, with D perhaps matching TRBD2 (6 bases). CDR1 and CDR2 from the germline V gene are SGHTA and FQGNSA. The CDR3 runs 14 residues. Trimming took off 5 bases at V and 4 bases at J, with 14 bases between the two ends. In DNA form, the CDR3 reads TGTGCCAGCAGCCCCCGCGGGGTTGGAGAGACCCAGTACTTC. It is translated as CASSPRGVGETQYF.

In its sample, this clone ranks as large. This chain joins TRBV7-9 and TRBJ2-2; a weak D match, TRBD1 (6 bases). V lost 3 bases to trimming and J lost 6 bases, with 11 bases between them. The germline V gene has CDR1 SEHNR and CDR2 FQNEAQ (reference sequence). This CDR3 spans 14 amino acids. DNA of the CDR3: TGTGCCAGCAGCTTGGGCAGGGGAGCCGGGGAGCTGTTTTTT. The encoded protein is CASSLGRGAGELFF.

This clone appeared a single time. The V and J genes are TRBV28 and TRBJ2-7; the D gene is possibly TRBD2 (6 bases). The CDR3 totals 14 residues. CDR1 is MDHEN and CDR2 is SYDVKM in the germline V gene. The V end lost 6 bases, the J end lost 9 bases, and 21 bases lay between the germline ends. CDR3 nucleotide sequence: TGTGCCAGCAGGTCGCCGGGAGTTGGAGCGAGGCAGTACTTC. Translated, it gives CASRSPGVGARQYF.

This rearrangement joins TRBV6-1 to TRBJ2-2; 11 nucleotides align to TRBD2. The trim removed 4 bases at V and 3 bases at J, leaving 10 bases unmatched. Germline V gives CDR1 MNHNS, CDR2 SASEGT. This CDR3 has 18 amino acids. In DNA form, the CDR3 reads TGTGCCAGCAGTGGGGCTAGCGGGAGGATTTTGGACACCGGGGAGCTGTTTTTT. This translates into CASSGASGRILDTGELFF.

The chain uses TRBV5-1 and TRBJ2-7; tentatively, D is TRBD2 (7 bases). This CDR3 region has 18 residues. CDR1 SGHRS and CDR2 YFSETQ come from the germline V gene. V was clipped by 0 bases and J by 3 bases, with 22 bases between them. The DNA of the CDR3 is TGCGCCAGCAGCTTGGGATCCGGGGGCGGGAGTGTGTTCTACGAGCAGTACTTC. It translates to CASSLGSGGGSVFYEQYF.

The V call is TRBV9, the J call TRBJ2-5; D is ambiguous. CDR1 and CDR2 from the germline V gene are SGDLS and YYNGEE. The CDR3 totals 12 residues. V lost 2 bases and J 2 bases, leaving 4 bases between the germline ends. The CDR3 protein is CASSVGQETQYF. For the CDR3, the DNA is TGTGCCAGCAGCGTGGGACAAGAGACCCAGTACTTC. The full variable domain, completed using reference TRBV9 and TRBJ2-5, is DSGVTQTPKHLITATGQRVTLRCSPRSGDLSVYWYQQSLDQGLQFLIQYYNGEERAKGNILERFSAQQFPDLHSELNLSSLELGDSALYFCASSVGQETQYFGPGTRLLVL.

This clone was counted a few times. The CDR3 sequence: CASSASVNQPQHF. The CDR3 DNA reads as TGTGCCAGCAGCGCGTCCGTAAATCAGCCCCAGCATTTT. The chain couples TRBV27 to TRBJ1-5, with D uncertain. Trimming shortened V by 6 bases and J by 4 bases, and 10 bases separated the two germline ends. Germline CDR1 and CDR2: MNHEY and SMNVEV (reference sequence). This CDR3 has 13 amino acids.

The rearrangement links TRBV5-4 to TRBJ2-3; the D is unclear. Germline-derived CDR1 and CDR2 are SGHNT and YYREEE (reference sequence). Trimming pared 0 bases from V and 3 bases from J, leaving 11 bases between. This CDR3 has 15 residues. DNA for the CDR3: TGTGCCAGCAGCTTGGGAGGCCAGGTTACAGATACGCAGTATTTT. Protein product: CASSLGGQVTDTQYF.

This chain links TRBV30 with TRBJ1-3; weak D call: TRBD1 (5 bases). Per the germline V gene, CDR1 is GTSNPN and CDR2 is SVGIG (reference sequence). V was trimmed by 0 bases and J by 2 bases, leaving 8 bases between them. There are 14 residues in the CDR3. The CDR3 DNA is TGTGCCTGGAGTGTGTGGGGGACTGGAAACACCATATATTTT. It codes for CAWSVWGTGNTIYF.

V is TRBV7-2 and J is TRBJ2-1, with 11 bases lining up with TRBD2. Trimming took 1 base from V and 5 from J; bases not matched to a gene: 7. Looked up from germline, CDR1 is SGHTA and CDR2 is FQGNSA. There are 17 residues in the CDR3. The CDR3 sequence is CASSLESLAGGHNEQFF. CDR3 nucleotide sequence: TGTGCCAGCAGCTTAGAATCCCTAGCGGGGGGCCACAATGAGCAGTTCTTC.

J is TRBJ2-3 and V is TRBV5-1; 7 nucleotides align to TRBD1. Germline loops: CDR1 SGHRS, CDR2 YFSETQ. The CDR3 has 14 amino acids. With V trimmed by 4 bases and J by 3 bases, 5 bases remained unmatched. CDR3 DNA: TGCGCCAGCAGCCTTGAGGGGGCAACAGATACGCAGTATTTT. Translation gives CASSLEGATDTQYF.

The rearrangement uses TRBV9 and TRBJ2-7; possible D gene TRBD2, 5 bases. CDR3 length: 14 residues. Trimming left V 5 bases short and J 5 bases short, with 17 bases between. The germline V gene encodes CDR1 SGDLS and CDR2 YYNGEE. As DNA, the CDR3 is TGTGCCAGCAGTCCGGGAATGAGAGCTCACGAGCAGTACTTC. This encodes CASSPGMRAHEQYF.

The CDR3 coding sequence is TGTGCCAGCAGCTTTCCCGCCAGGGCACACGAGCAGTACTTC. The encoded protein is CASSFPARAHEQYF. The genes are TRBV5-6 and TRBJ2-7; tentative D call: TRBD1 (5 bases). The CDR3 extends over 14 amino acids. Per the germline V gene, CDR1 is SGHDT and CDR2 is YYEEEE. Trimming removed 2 bases at V and 5 bases at J, with 14 bases between.

The chain recombines TRBV27 with TRBJ2-1; TRBD2 matches 12 bases. V was clipped by 3 bases and J by 8 bases; unmatched bases: 5. The germline V gene has CDR1 MNHEY and CDR2 SMNVEV (reference sequence). This CDR3 is 15 amino acids long. The CDR3 bases are TGTGCCAGCAGTTTGACTAGCGGGAGACAATATGAGCAGTTCTTC. Translation gives CASSLTSGRQYEQFF.

Judged by abundance, this clone is large. The V gene is TRBV5-4, the J gene TRBJ2-1, with 13 nucleotides matching TRBD2. J lost 9 bases, V lost 3 bases, and 6 bases had no gene match. CDR1 SGHNT and CDR2 YYREEE come from the germline V gene (reference sequence). There are 15 residues in the CDR3. CDR3 coding DNA: TGTGCCAGCAGCTCGGGGACTAGCGGGGTGCTTGAGCAGTTCTTC. It translates to CASSSGTSGVLEQFF.

V is TRBV6-5 and J is TRBJ1-2, with TRBD1 matching 8 bases. The germline CDR1 and CDR2 sequences are MNHEY and SVGAGI. The junction had 11 bases not matched to a gene; V was cut back by 7 bases and J by 7 bases. The CDR3 loop spans 14 amino acids. For the CDR3, the DNA is TGTGCCAGCACAGGACAGGGTGGAGTAAGTGGCTACACCTTC. Its protein product is CASTGQGGVSGYTF.

This chain joins TRBV27 and TRBJ2-5; no clear D gene. Trimming left V 3 bases short and J 6 bases short, with 14 bases between. CDR1 and CDR2 from the germline V gene are MNHEY and SMNVEV (reference sequence). The CDR3 is 14 amino acids. As DNA, the CDR3 is TGTGCCAGCAGTTTTTTTCCCTCCAGGAAGACCCAGTACTTC. Translated, it gives CASSFFPSRKTQYF.